The T cell receptor (beta chain) under discussion was sequenced for a study of cytomegalovirus exposure and HLA in healthy donors. Notes on the study in general: Reports indicate that TCR beta sequences accurately predicted the HLA-A and HLA-B alleles of most subjects. A later analysis linked a missense variant in DCLRE1C to the trimming of TCR beta V and J genes.

A multiplex PCR was run with 60 Vbeta primers and 13 Jbeta primers. The assay was immunoSEQ multiplex PCR, and TCRdb's table has in-frame clones only and misses some. Its table records over 80,000 clones. Points on this clone: Its antigen is currently unknown.

At sampling all donors were nominally healthy, likely with unrecorded immune exposures. The CDR3 contains 11 residues. V lost 5 bases and J 9 bases, leaving 10 bases between the germline ends. Germline V gives CDR1 LNHDA, CDR2 SQIVND (reference sequence). The genes are TRBV19 and TRBJ1-1; D remains ambiguous. This TCR derives from a girl under 18 in good health and CMV-seropositive. Input material: PBMCs. CDR3 protein: CASSAVVKAFF. CDR3 nucleotides: TGTGCCAGTAGTGCGGTAGTAAAAGCTTTCTTT.